Presented here are 21 T cell receptor beta chains from one specimen sequenced in a study of control samples from healthy donors and cancer patients. Only in-frame clones appear in the TCRdb table, and some are missing; sequencing was by immunoSEQ multiplex PCR. In the table there are 150,000 to 200,000 clones, roughly 90% of which are singletons. The sequencing input was blood. These receptors came from a woman between 50 and 59 years old in good health.

The chain couples TRBV5-4 to TRBJ1-1; TRBD1 matches 9 bases. Germline CDR1 SGHNT, CDR2 YYREEE (reference sequence). The V and J ends lost 5 bases and 2 bases, in that order; junction bases with no gene match: 7. This CDR3 contains 15 residues. In DNA form, the CDR3 reads TGTGCCAGCAGGACCGGGGGACAGGGAAACACTGAAGCTTTCTTT. It translates to CASRTGGQGNTEAFF.

The CDR3 protein is CASSQSGANSPLHF. DNA of the CDR3: TGTGCCAGCAGCCAATCAGGGGCGAATTCACCCCTCCACTTT. The chain carries TRBV3-1 (or the pseudogene TRBV3-2) and TRBJ1-6; D perhaps matches TRBD1 (6 bases). CDR3 length: 14 amino acids. The germline V gene has CDR1 LGHDT and CDR2 YNNKEL (reference sequence). V was clipped by 2 bases and J by 7 bases, with 9 bases between them.

This clone has only one observation. The CDR3 region is CSVEDLYSKAKNIQYF. The CDR3, as DNA: TGCAGCGTTGAAGATCTTTACAGTAAGGCCAAAAACATTCAGTACTTC. The genes are TRBV29-1 and TRBJ2-4; D gene unclear. Germline CDR1 SQVTM, CDR2 ANQGSEA. The V end lost 0 bases, the J end lost 1 base, and 13 bases lay between the germline ends. The CDR3 runs 16 residues.

This clone came up many times. The chain has TRBV6-2 or TRBV6-3 and TRBJ1-2; the D is unclear. Germline V gene lookup returns CDR1 MNHEY and CDR2 SVGEGT. The CDR3 loop spans 14 amino acids. V was cut by 2 bases and J by 10 bases, with 17 bases left in between. CDR3 sequence: CASSYDLTQTTYTF. CDR3 nucleotide sequence: TGTGCCAGCAGTTACGACCTGACACAGACAACCTACACCTTC.

This chain connects TRBV20-1 to TRBJ1-6; D ambiguous. V lost 3 bases, J lost 9 bases, and 9 bases lay in between. The CDR3 runs 12 residues. CDR1 is DFQATT and CDR2 is SNEGSKA in the germline V gene (reference sequence). The CDR3: CSASGPGSPLHF. Here the CDR3 DNA reads TGCAGTGCTAGTGGTCCGGGTTCACCCCTCCACTTT.

V and J are TRBV5-6 and TRBJ1-2; 8 bases match TRBD1. Germline V CDR1 and CDR2: SGHDT, YYEEEE. CDR3 size: 17 residues. J gave up 0 bases and V 3 bases, and 10 bases lay outside the gene matches. CDR3 in DNA: TGTGCCAGCAGCTACCTGGGACAGGTTTTTACTAACTATGGCTACACCTTC. It yields the protein CASSYLGQVFTNYGYTF.

About this clone: Other nucleotide sequences from this sample produce the same CDR3. The CDR3 is CASSEFGLPSYNEQFF. The CDR3 bases are TGTGCCAGCAGTGAATTTGGCCTACCCTCCTACAATGAGCAGTTCTTC. The V call is TRBV2, the J call TRBJ2-1; D remains unclear. V was shortened by 2 bases and J by 0 bases, with 11 bases between the two germline ends. Germline CDR1 reads SNHLY; CDR2 reads FYNNEI. There are 16 residues in the CDR3.

This clone was seen a few times. The genes are TRBV2 and TRBJ1-1, with D tentatively TRBD1 (5 bases). CDR1 is SNHLY and CDR2 is FYNNEI in the germline V gene. The CDR3 totals 13 residues. The V end was cut by 8 bases, the J end by 10 bases, with 20 bases between. The CDR3 DNA follows: TGTGCCAGCGTACAAGACAGCCGAAACGCAGCTTTCTTT. Translating it yields CASVQDSRNAAFF. Drawing the rest from reference TRBV2 and TRBJ1-1, the complete variable domain is EPEVTQTPSHQVTQMGQEVILRCVPISNHLYFYWYRQILGQKVEFLVSFYNNEISEKSEIFDDQFSVERPDGSNFTLKIRSTKLEDSAMYFCASVQDSRNAAFFGQGTRLTVV.

This sequence joins TRBV30 and TRBJ2-1; 10 nucleotides agree with TRBD2. The CDR3 contains 14 residues. The germline CDR1 and CDR2 sequences are GTSNPN and SVGIG (reference sequence). With V trimmed by 4 bases and J by 4 bases, 4 bases remained unmatched. CDR3 in amino acids: CAWNGLADYNEQFF. CDR3 nucleotide sequence: TGTGCCTGGAACGGACTAGCGGATTACAATGAGCAGTTCTTC.

This rearrangement joins TRBV5-1 to TRBJ2-7; 12 bases are shared with TRBD2. The length of the CDR3 is 16 residues. Germline CDR1 and CDR2: SGHRS and YFSETQ. The V gene end was trimmed by 4 bases and the J gene end by 2 bases; junction bases not matched to a gene: 7. The CDR3 loop reads CASSRTGLAGTYEQYF. In DNA form, the CDR3 reads TGCGCCAGCAGCCGAACCGGACTAGCGGGGACCTACGAGCAGTACTTC.

Worth noting for this clone: At the DNA level, this CDR3 is encoded by other sequences in the same sample as well. This rearrangement joins TRBV20-1 to TRBJ1-5, with D possibly being TRBD1 (6 bases). Germline CDR1 reads DFQATT; CDR2 reads SNEGSKA (reference sequence). This CDR3 is 15 amino acids long. Trimming took off 3 bases at V and 4 bases at J, with 16 bases between the two ends. CDR3 residues: CSASRDRHSNQPQHF. CDR3 DNA sequence: TGCAGTGCTAGTCGTGACAGGCATAGTAATCAGCCCCAGCATTTT.

This clone was picked up one time. V and J are TRBV18 and TRBJ1-3; no firm D call. This CDR3 spans 16 amino acids. V was trimmed by 3 bases and J by 1 base, leaving 13 bases between them. Germline CDR1 and CDR2: KGHSH and LQKENI. The chain's CDR3 is CASSPSQDGSGNTIYF. DNA of the CDR3: TGTGCCAGCTCACCTTCTCAGGACGGTTCTGGAAACACCATATATTTT.

This clone was counted a single time. This rearrangement joins TRBV5-4 to TRBJ2-5; D unclear. This CDR3 has 13 residues. Trimming pared 4 bases from V and 3 bases from J, leaving 10 bases between. Germline V CDR1 and CDR2: SGHNT, YYREEE (reference sequence). CDR3: CASSLKSEETQYF. CDR3 sequence (DNA): TGTGCCAGCAGCCTTAAGAGCGAAGAGACCCAGTACTTC. Full variable domain (missing parts from reference TRBV5-4 and TRBJ2-5): ETGVTQSPTHLIKTRGQQVTLRCSSQSGHNTVSWYQQALGQGPQFIFQYYREEENGRGNFPPRFSGLQFPNYSSELNVNALELDDSALYLCASSLKSEETQYFGPGTRLLVL.

The chain couples TRBV3-1 (or the pseudogene TRBV3-2) to TRBJ1-2, with 10 nucleotides matching TRBD1. CDR1 and CDR2 (germline): LGHDT, YNNKEL (reference sequence). This CDR3 has 13 amino acids. The trim removed 10 bases at V and 4 bases at J, leaving 6 bases unmatched. The chain's CDR3 is CATWGQGTYGYTF. The CDR3 bases are TGTGCCACCTGGGGACAGGGGACCTATGGCTACACCTTC.

This clone was observed a handful of times. The chain links TRBV19 to TRBJ2-4; TRBD1 might be the D (7 bases). This CDR3 is built from 13 residues. Germline CDR1 LNHDA, CDR2 SQIVND (reference sequence). V lost 3 bases and J lost 7, with 10 bases in between. This CDR3 is CASSMAGGNIQYF. The CDR3 coding sequence is TGTGCCAGTAGTATGGCAGGGGGGAACATTCAGTACTTC.

The chain links TRBV28 to TRBJ2-5; TRBD2 aligns across 15 bases. The ends lost 8 bases at V and 4 bases at J; junction bases unmatched: 11. CDR1 is MDHEN, CDR2 SYDVKM, per germline. The CDR3 extends over 17 amino acids. CDR3 residues: CASRGTSGRYSLETQYF. For the CDR3, the DNA is TGTGCCAGCCGTGGGACTAGCGGGAGGTACAGCCTAGAGACCCAGTACTTC.

Comments on this clone: The sample carries other DNA sequences with the same CDR3. V usage is TRBV7-2 and J usage is TRBJ2-7; D not certain. Germline V lookup: CDR1 SGHTA, CDR2 FQGNSA. This CDR3 is built from 13 residues. V lost 1 base to trimming and J lost 3 bases, with 7 bases between them. The CDR3 protein is CASSLVPGYEQYF. The CDR3 region has the DNA TGTGCCAGCAGCTTAGTCCCTGGCTACGAGCAGTACTTC.

V usage is TRBV27 and J usage is TRBJ2-2, with D unresolved. V dropped 5 bases and J dropped 2 bases, with 12 bases sitting between them. The CDR3 totals 15 residues. CDR1 is MNHEY and CDR2 is SMNVEV in the germline V gene (reference sequence). The CDR3 bases are TGTGCCAGCAGTAGGAGAAGCATAAACACCGGGGAGCTGTTTTTT. It yields the protein CASSRRSINTGELFF.

The chain couples TRBV27 to TRBJ1-6; maybe TRBD1 (5 bases). The germline V and J ends were trimmed by 0 bases and 12 bases, with 15 bases remaining between them. The CDR3 extends over 15 amino acids. From germline, CDR1 is MNHEY and CDR2 SMNVEV (reference sequence). The CDR3 reads CASSLSEAGSLPLHF. The CDR3 nucleotides read TGTGCCAGCAGTTTATCGGAGGCAGGGAGTTTACCCCTCCACTTT.

This chain links TRBV21-1 with TRBJ2-3; whether TRBD2, the table's D call, matches the DNA was not checked. TRBV21-1 is a pseudogene. The CDR3 extends over 15 amino acids. The DNA of the CDR3 is TGTGCCATCTTAAGAAGGAGGGTCGGGTCTGATACGCAGTATTTT. Protein: CAILRRRVGSDTQYF.

The rearrangement links TRBV24-1 to TRBJ2-1; the D gene could be TRBD1 or TRBD2 (5 bases each). The V gene lost 4 bases and the J gene lost 7 bases, with 13 bases spanning the gap. CDR3 length: 14 amino acids. CDR1 KGHDR and CDR2 SFDVKD come from the germline V gene. The CDR3: CATSEPGPTNEQFF. The CDR3 DNA reads as TGTGCCACCAGTGAACCGGGGCCCACTAATGAGCAGTTCTTC.